This T cell receptor beta chain is from a study of CD8+ T cells in alopecia areata. Reverse transcribed after extraction, RNA yielded cDNA as the sequencing template. TCRdb keeps only in-frame clones here, not all; method: immunoSEQ multiplex PCR. The repertoire holds about 210,000 clones, with 64% as singletons. Treatment in this sample: oral pan-JAK inhibitor, 5-10 mg twice daily. Obtained from alopecia areata patients were lesional scalp punch biopsies along with peripheral blood. The sample holds a few counts of this clone. The receptor comes from a human donor with alopecia areata. Specimen: CD4+ T cells sorted from blood, collected at week 4, from a patient treated with tofacitinib.

The CDR3 is CASSLTGSYNEQFF. CDR3 bases: TGTGCCAGCAGCTTGACAGGCTCCTACAATGAGCAGTTCTTC. V and J are TRBV5-4 and TRBJ2-1, with D perhaps matching TRBD1 (5 bases). This CDR3 spans 14 amino acids. Looked up from germline, CDR1 is SGHNT and CDR2 is YYREEE (reference sequence). The V gene lost 1 base and the J gene lost 0 bases, with 5 bases spanning the gap.